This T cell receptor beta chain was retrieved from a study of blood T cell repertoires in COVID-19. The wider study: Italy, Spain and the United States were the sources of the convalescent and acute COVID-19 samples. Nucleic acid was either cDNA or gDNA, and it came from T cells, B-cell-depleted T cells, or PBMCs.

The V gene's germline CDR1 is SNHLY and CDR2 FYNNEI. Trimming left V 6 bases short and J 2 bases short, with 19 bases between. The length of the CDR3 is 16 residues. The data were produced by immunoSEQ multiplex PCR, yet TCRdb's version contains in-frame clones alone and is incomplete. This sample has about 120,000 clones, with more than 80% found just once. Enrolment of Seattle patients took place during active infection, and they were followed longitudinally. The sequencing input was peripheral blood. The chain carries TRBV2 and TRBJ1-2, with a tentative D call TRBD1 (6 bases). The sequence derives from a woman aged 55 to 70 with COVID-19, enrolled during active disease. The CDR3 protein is CASRTGPGRGNYGYTF. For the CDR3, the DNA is TGTGCCAGCAGGACAGGACCGGGCCGAGGCAACTATGGCTACACCTTC.